One and the same sample provided the 17 T cell receptor beta chains below, sequenced in a study of cytomegalovirus exposure and HLA in healthy donors. The PCR ran on 60 Vbeta and 13 Jbeta primers. Here immunoSEQ multiplex PCR was the method, and the copy in TCRdb shows in-frame clones only, minus some. The sample comprises some 93,000 clones, around 9.6% of which are singletons, and 4.5% to 6.5% rests with the top ten. Sequencing was done on a sample of PBMCs. The receptor source for this set is a man aged 45 to 65 in good health and CMV-seropositive.

The CDR3 DNA follows: TGTGCCAGCAGCCCGGGGACAGGGGTGGGTGCAGATACGCAGTATTTT. This translates into CASSPGTGVGADTQYF. The chain has TRBV7-3 and TRBJ2-3, with 10 bases fitting TRBD1. CDR1 is SGHTA and CDR2 is FQGTGA in the germline V gene. The V and J ends lost 5 bases and 4 bases, in that order; junction bases with no gene match: 9. The CDR3 loop spans 16 amino acids.

This clone was recorded a few times. This rearrangement joins TRBV27 to TRBJ2-1; 10 nucleotides align to TRBD2. CDR3 length equals 12 residues. Germline CDR1 is MNHEY and CDR2 is SMNVEV (reference sequence). Unmatched junction bases numbered 4, after V lost 9 bases and J lost 8 bases. The CDR3 region has the DNA TGTGCCAGTAAGCGGGAGGGTGATGAGCAGTTCTTC. Amino acids: CASKREGDEQFF.

This clone has a handful of counts. The chain links TRBV28 to TRBJ1-3; the D gene is possibly TRBD1 (5 bases). Trimming stripped 3 bases from V and 3 bases from J, with 9 bases between. This CDR3 is built from 14 residues. From germline, CDR1 is MDHEN and CDR2 SYDVKM. CDR3 in DNA: TGTGCCAGCAGTTTTGGGGGGAATGGAAACACCATATATTTT. Protein sequence: CASSFGGNGNTIYF.

The V gene is TRBV28, the J gene TRBJ1-6; a weak D match, TRBD1 (5 bases). The CDR3 spans 14 residues. V lost 6 bases to trimming and J lost 9 bases, with 15 bases between them. CDR1 MDHEN and CDR2 SYDVKM come from the germline V gene. CDR3 sequence reads: CASRGGRESSPLHF. The DNA for the CDR3 is TGTGCCAGCAGGGGAGGCAGGGAGAGTTCACCCCTCCACTTT.

Only a few counts were recorded for this clone. The chain is built from TRBV19 and TRBJ1-1; D gene uncertain. This CDR3 region has 13 residues. Germline CDR1 LNHDA, CDR2 SQIVND (reference sequence). V dropped 4 bases and J dropped 6 bases, with 12 bases sitting between them. CDR3 residues: CASSTESDSEAFF. The CDR3 DNA is TGTGCCAGTAGTACCGAAAGCGATTCTGAAGCTTTCTTT.

This chain uses TRBV5-1 with TRBJ2-6, with 8 bases identical to TRBD1. CDR1 and CDR2 (germline): SGHRS, YFSETQ. The CDR3 extends over 17 amino acids. V gave up 3 bases and J gave up 0 bases; unmatched junction bases: 5. The CDR3 coding sequence is TGCGCCAGCAGCTCCGGGACAGGCCTCTCTGGGGCCAACGTCCTGACTTTC. Translated: CASSSGTGLSGANVLTF.

This clone occurred a few times. The chain links TRBV6-5 to TRBJ2-7, with TRBD1 matching 9 bases. The germline gives CDR1 MNHEY, CDR2 SVGAGI. This CDR3 contains 15 residues. The V gene end was trimmed by 2 bases and the J gene end by 3 bases; junction bases not matched to a gene: 5. CDR3: CASSYAGQGYYEQYF. For the CDR3, the DNA is TGTGCCAGCAGTTACGCGGGACAGGGATACTACGAGCAGTACTTC.

CDR3 amino acids: CASSLGTSGGGDTQYF. In nucleotides, the CDR3 is TGTGCCAGCAGCTTAGGGACTAGCGGCGGAGGAGATACGCAGTATTTT. This rearrangement joins TRBV7-9 to TRBJ2-3, with 10 bases that match TRBD2. The germline gives CDR1 SEHNR, CDR2 FQNEAQ (reference sequence). V dropped 1 base and J dropped 5; count of bases not matched to a gene: 6. This CDR3 comprises 16 residues. Filled out from reference TRBV7-9 and TRBJ2-3, the complete variable domain reads DTGVSQNPRHKITKRGQNVTFRCDPISEHNRLYWYRQTLGQGPEFLTYFQNEAQLEKSRLLSDRFSAERPKGSFSTLEIQRTEQGDSAMYLCASSLGTSGGGDTQYFGPGTRLTVL.

This clone has only a few counts. V is TRBV9 and J is TRBJ2-1, with TRBD1 identical over 8 bases. Germline CDR1 is SGDLS and CDR2 is YYNGEE. Losses at the gene ends were 1 base for V and 9 bases for J; bases not matched to a gene: 9. CDR3 length: 15 amino acids. DNA for the CDR3: TGTGCCAGCAGCGTAATTCAGGGGGCAAGAATTGAGCAGTTCTTC. Amino acid sequence: CASSVIQGARIEQFF.

The chain links TRBV4-2 to TRBJ1-1; D perhaps matches TRBD1 (5 bases). This CDR3 comprises 15 residues. Germline-derived CDR1 and CDR2 are LGHNA and YNFKEQ. Trimming took 1 base from V and 1 from J, leaving 10 bases between them. In DNA, the CDR3 is TGTGCCAGCAGCCAAGGGGGCAGGGCGAACACTGAAGCTTTCTTT. It codes for CASSQGGRANTEAFF.

V usage is TRBV10-3 and J usage is TRBJ2-2; tentative D call: TRBD2 (7 bases). CDR1 is ENHRY and CDR2 is SYGVKD in the germline V gene. V shed 7 bases and J shed 4 bases, with 13 bases lying between them. CDR3 length: 14 residues. CDR3 sequence (DNA): TGTGCCATCACCTATGCGGGGGCCACCGGGGAGCTGTTTTTT. Amino acids: CAITYAGATGELFF.

V gene TRBV7-6 combines with J gene TRBJ2-7, with 7 bases lining up with TRBD1. CDR3 length: 13 residues. Trimming took 3 bases from V and 2 from J; bases not matched to a gene: 1. Germline assignment: CDR1 SGHVS and CDR2 FNYEAQ. In DNA, the CDR3 is TGTGCCAGCAGCTTGGGGACAGCCTACGAGCAGTACTTC. This encodes CASSLGTAYEQYF. The entire variable domain, with the rest obtained from reference TRBV7-6 and TRBJ2-7, is as follows: GAGVSQSPRYKVTKRGQDVALRCDPISGHVSLYWYRQALGQGPEFLTYFNYEAQQDKSGLPNDRFSAERPEGSISTLTIQRTEQRDSAMYRCASSLGTAYEQYFGPGTRLTVT.

The chain recombines TRBV7-9 with TRBJ1-5; D uncertain. Germline V gives CDR1 SEHNR, CDR2 FQNEAQ (reference sequence). This CDR3 has 13 amino acids. Trimming removed 4 bases from V and 8 bases from J, with 12 bases in between. The DNA of the CDR3 is TGTGCCAGCAGCTCGGCGGGGTCGGAGCCCCAGCATTTT. Residues: CASSSAGSEPQHF.

This chain uses TRBV19 with TRBJ2-4; the match to TRBD2 covers 15 bases. This CDR3 is built from 18 residues. Germline CDR1 LNHDA, CDR2 SQIVND (reference sequence). With 2 bases clipped from V and 6 bases from J, the junction kept 8 bases outside the gene matches. The CDR3 reads CASSISGLAGGRGNIQYF. The CDR3 DNA reads TGTGCCAGTAGTATAAGCGGACTAGCGGGAGGGCGGGGAAACATTCAGTACTTC.

The chain is built from TRBV5-1 and TRBJ2-1; TRBD2 might be the D (5 bases). Trimming shortened V by 0 bases and J by 0 bases, and 19 bases separated the two germline ends. The CDR3 is 19 residues long. The germline CDR1 and CDR2 sequences are SGHRS and YFSETQ. The CDR3 spells CASSLASGQRPSSYNEQFF. CDR3 in DNA: TGCGCCAGCAGCTTGGCGAGCGGTCAACGTCCCAGCTCCTACAATGAGCAGTTCTTC.

The CDR3 DNA reads TGTGCCAGCAGCGTTAGGGACAGGAACTTCAATGAGCAGTTCTTC. This codes for CASSVRDRNFNEQFF. The genes are TRBV9 and TRBJ2-1; 8 bases are a match to TRBD1. Germline V gene lookup returns CDR1 SGDLS and CDR2 YYNGEE. CDR3 length: 15 amino acids. Unmatched junction bases numbered 7, after V lost 2 bases and J lost 6 bases.

This clone was observed a few times. V usage is TRBV19 and J usage is TRBJ1-5; no clear D. The V and J ends lost 5 bases and 6 bases respectively, with 14 bases between them. This CDR3 is 14 amino acids long. Per germline, CDR1 LNHDA and CDR2 SQIVND (reference sequence). The CDR3: CASSPTGNSQPQHF. CDR3 DNA: TGTGCCAGTAGTCCAACGGGAAACAGTCAGCCCCAGCATTTT.